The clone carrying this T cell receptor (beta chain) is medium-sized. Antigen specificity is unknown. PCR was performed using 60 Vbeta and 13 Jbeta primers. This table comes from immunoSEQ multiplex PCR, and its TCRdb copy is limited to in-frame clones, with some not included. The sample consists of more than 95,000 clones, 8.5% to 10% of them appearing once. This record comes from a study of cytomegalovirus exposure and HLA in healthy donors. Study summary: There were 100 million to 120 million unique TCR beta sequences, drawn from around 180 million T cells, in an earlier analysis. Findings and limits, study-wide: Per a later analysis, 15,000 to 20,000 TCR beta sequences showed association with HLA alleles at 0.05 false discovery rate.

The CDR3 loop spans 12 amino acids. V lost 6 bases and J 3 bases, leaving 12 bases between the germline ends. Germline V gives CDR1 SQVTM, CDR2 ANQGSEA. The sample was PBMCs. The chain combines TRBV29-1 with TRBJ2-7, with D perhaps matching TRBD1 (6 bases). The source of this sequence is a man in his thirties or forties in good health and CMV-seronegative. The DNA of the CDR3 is TGCAGCGTCCCCGGGACATTCTACGAGCAGTACTTC. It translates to CSVPGTFYEQYF.